This paragraph reports one TCR beta chain. Germline V CDR1 and CDR2: SQVTM, ANQGSEA. V was pared by 3 bases and J by 5 bases, with 11 bases between. This CDR3 region has 12 residues. This sample was included in a study of blood T cell repertoires in COVID-19. Sequenced by immunoSEQ multiplex PCR; TCRdb stores in-frame clones only, minus some. There are fewer than 600,000 clones in the sample; around nine tenths occur only once, and roughly 1.9% lies in the top ten. The V call is TRBV29-1, the J call TRBJ2-7, with D tentatively TRBD2 (5 bases). The sequence was obtained from a woman in her thirties or forties who had recovered from COVID-19. The sequenced material came from PBMCs or T cells enriched from blood (not recorded which). The CDR3 is CSVDRDGNEQYF. CDR3 bases: TGCAGCGTTGATCGGGATGGGAACGAGCAGTACTTC.